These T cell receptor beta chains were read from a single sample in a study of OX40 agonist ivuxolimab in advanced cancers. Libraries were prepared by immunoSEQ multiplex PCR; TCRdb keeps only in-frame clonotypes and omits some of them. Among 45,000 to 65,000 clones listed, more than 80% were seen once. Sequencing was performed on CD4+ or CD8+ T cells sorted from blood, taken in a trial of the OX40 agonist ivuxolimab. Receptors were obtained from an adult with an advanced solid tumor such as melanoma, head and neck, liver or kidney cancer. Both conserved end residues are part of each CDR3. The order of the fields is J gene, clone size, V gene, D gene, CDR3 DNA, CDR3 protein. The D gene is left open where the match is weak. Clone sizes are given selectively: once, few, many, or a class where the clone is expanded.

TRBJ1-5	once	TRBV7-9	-	TGTGCCAGCAGCTTAGCCACAGGGACGGGGGATCAGCCCCAGCATTTT	CASSLATGTGDQPQHF
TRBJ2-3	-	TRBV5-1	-	TGCGCCAGCAGCCCATCGGGCCCTAGCACAGATACGCAGTATTTT	CASSPSGPSTDTQYF
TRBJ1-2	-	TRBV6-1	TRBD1	TGTGCCAGCCTTGACAGGGTCGGCTACACCTTC	CASLDRVGYTF
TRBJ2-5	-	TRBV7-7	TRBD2	TGTGCCAGCAGCTCAGGGGTCCCCGGCGGGGGGCTGGGAGAGACCCAGTACTTC	CASSSGVPGGGLGETQYF
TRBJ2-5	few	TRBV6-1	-	TGTGCCAGCAGTGAAGTATTAGCGGTCCGGGAGACCCAGTACTTC	CASSEVLAVRETQYF
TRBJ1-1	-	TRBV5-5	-	TGTGCCAGCAACCGGGCGGGGGGAGGAACTGAAGCTTTCTTT	CASNRAGGGTEAFF
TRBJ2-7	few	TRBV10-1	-	TGCGCCAGCAGTGATGGGGGGGCAGTAGCCCACGAGCAGTACTTC	CASSDGGAVAHEQYF
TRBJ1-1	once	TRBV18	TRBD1	TGTGCCAGCTCACCTCGGGACAGGGACCCTGAAGCTTTCTTT	CASSPRDRDPEAFF
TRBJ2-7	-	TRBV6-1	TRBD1	TGTGCCAGCGTGGGACAGGGGGCCTACGAGCAGTACTTC	CASVGQGAYEQYF
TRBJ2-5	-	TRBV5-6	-	TGTGCCAGCAGCTTGGAAAGGGCGGCATGGGAGACCCAGTACTTC	CASSLERAAWETQYF
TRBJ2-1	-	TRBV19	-	TGTGCCAGCCGGAGGGGGGGGAGCTCCTACAATGAGCAGTTCTTC	CASRRGGSSYNEQFF
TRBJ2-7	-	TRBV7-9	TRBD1	TGTGCCAGCATCCCGGACAGGGAGTACGAGCAGTACTTC	CASIPDREYEQYF
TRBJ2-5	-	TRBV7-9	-	TGTGCCAGCAGCTTCAGTGGGACCCTCCAAGAGACCCAGTACTTC	CASSFSGTLQETQYF
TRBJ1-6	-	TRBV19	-	TGTGCCAGTAGAGGCTTTGATGGTTCACCCCTCCACTTT	CASRGFDGSPLHF
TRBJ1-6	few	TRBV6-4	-	TGTGCCAGCAGTACCTCCGGCGGGGATAATTCACCCCTCCACTTT	CASSTSGGDNSPLHF
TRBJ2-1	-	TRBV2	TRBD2	TGTGCCAGCACTCCCGGACTAGCTAATGAGCAGTTCTTC	CASTPGLANEQFF
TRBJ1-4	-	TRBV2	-	TGTGCCAGCAGTCGGACGGTAGCAACTAATGAAAAACTGTTTTTT	CASSRTVATNEKLFF
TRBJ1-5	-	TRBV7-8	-	TGTGCCAGCAGCACCTCTGGGGCCGTCAGCAATCAGCCCCAGCATTTT	CASSTSGAVSNQPQHF
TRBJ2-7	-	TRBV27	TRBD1	TGTGCCAGCAGTTCCCCGGGACAGGGGGCTTACGAGCAGTACTTC	CASSSPGQGAYEQYF
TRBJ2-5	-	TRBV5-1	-	TGCGCCAGCAGGGTCCGGGTTCAAGAGACCCAGTACTTC	CASRVRVQETQYF
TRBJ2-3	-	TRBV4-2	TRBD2	TGTGCCAGCAGCCGCGGGGGGGCGGGGACAGATACGCAGTATTTT	CASSRGGAGTDTQYF
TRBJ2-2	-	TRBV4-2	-	TGTGCCAGCAGCCAAGATAGTCGGGGGGCGCCCACCGGGGAGCTGTTTTTT	CASSQDSRGAPTGELFF
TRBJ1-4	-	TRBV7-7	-	TGTGCCAGCAGTAGGGACACTAATGAAAAACTGTTTTTT	CASSRDTNEKLFF
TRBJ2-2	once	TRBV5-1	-	TGCGCCAGCAGCTCGGAGACCGGGGAGCTGTTTTTT	CASSSETGELFF
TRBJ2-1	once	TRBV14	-	TGTGCCAGCAGCTCTCAGGGCGTACTATCTGGTGAGCAGTTCTTC	CASSSQGVLSGEQFF
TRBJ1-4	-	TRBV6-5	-	TGTGCCAGCAGATATACAGGGACTAATGAAAAACTGTTTTTT	CASRYTGTNEKLFF
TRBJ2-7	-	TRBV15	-	TGTGCCACCAGCAGGTCCGGGACTCGAGGAGGGCAGTACTTC	CATSRSGTRGGQYF
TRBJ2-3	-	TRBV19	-	TGTGCCAGTAGTAAATATTCGGATACGCAGTATTTT	CASSKYSDTQYF
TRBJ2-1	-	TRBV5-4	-	TGTGCCAGCAGCTTTGGGACGCAAGAACAGTTCTTC	CASSFGTQEQFF
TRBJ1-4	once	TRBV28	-	TGTGCCAGCAAGGGGCCACTCCATGAAAAACTGTTTTTT	CASKGPLHEKLFF
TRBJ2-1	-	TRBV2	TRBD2	TGTGCCAGCAGGAAAGGGACTAGCGTTGAGCAGTTCTTC	CASRKGTSVEQFF
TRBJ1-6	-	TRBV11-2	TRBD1	TGTGCCAGCAGCTTAGGACAGGGGGTTAATTCACCCCTCCACTTT	CASSLGQGVNSPLHF
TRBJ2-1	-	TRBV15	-	TGTGCCACCAGCAGGGGGTTTAATGAGCAGTTCTTC	CATSRGFNEQFF
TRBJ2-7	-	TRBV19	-	TGTGCCAGTAGGGTGGGTGATAAACCCCTGGGGTACGAGCAGTACTTC	CASRVGDKPLGYEQYF
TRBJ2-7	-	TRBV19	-	TGTGCCAGTAGCAAAGGGCAGGGACAAGGCTACGAGCAGTACTTC	CASSKGQGQGYEQYF